The 20 T cell receptor beta chains reported below all come from one sample, sequenced in a study of neurological immune-mediated disorders. TCRdb itself ran the 5' RACE reads through MiXCR, one entry per CDR3 protein. This table holds about 49,000 distinct CDR3 sequences, 9% to 10% found once. The time point was: longitudinal time-point 1 (baseline). Sequencing was performed on PBMCs. Source of these receptors: a woman in her 40s in good health.

This clonotype came up many times. The chain employs TRBV20-1 and TRBJ2-4; D is ambiguous. This CDR3 comprises 15 residues. The V gene's germline CDR1 is DFQATT and CDR2 SNEGSKA (reference sequence). The ends were cut back, 5 bases at V and 0 bases at J, with 14 bases in the middle. CDR3 sequence (DNA): TGCAGTGCTCCATTACCGAATCTAGCCAAAAACATTCAGTACTTC. It encodes CSAPLPNLAKNIQYF.

This clonotype was seen ten or more times. The genes are TRBV12-3 or TRBV12-4 and TRBJ2-6; no definite D call. CDR3 length: 10 residues. V was shortened by 4 bases and J by 8 bases, with 0 bases between the two germline ends. In nucleotides, the CDR3 is TGTGCCAGCAGTTCCAACGTCCTGACTTTC. Translating gives CASSSNVLTF.

This clonotype was detected ten times or more. The V call is TRBV10-3, the J call TRBJ2-2; 7 bases match TRBD2. The V segment lost 11 bases and the J segment 7 bases; nucleotides outside the gene matches: 16. The germline V gene encodes CDR1 ENHRY and CDR2 SYGVKD. The CDR3 spans 15 residues. This chain's CDR3 is CAAKPTTSAGGELFF. In nucleotides, the CDR3 is TGTGCCGCCAAACCCACTACTAGCGCAGGCGGGGAGCTGTTTTTT.

This clonotype was detected ten times or more. The V call is TRBV5-1, the J call TRBJ2-3; D may be TRBD1 or TRBD2 (6 bases each). Trimming shortened V by 6 bases and J by 3 bases, and 14 bases separated the two germline ends. The CDR3 is 14 amino acids. Germline CDR1 reads SGHRS; CDR2 reads YFSETQ. In DNA, the CDR3 is TGCGCCAGCAATCGGGAAGGGGGGACAGATACGCAGTATTTT. Translated: CASNREGGTDTQYF. Combining the CDR3 with reference TRBV5-1 and TRBJ2-3 gives the whole variable domain KAGVTQTPRYLIKTRGQQVTLSCSPISGHRSVSWYQQTPGQGLQFLFEYFSETQRNKGNFPGRFSGRQFSNSRSEMNVSTLELGDSALYLCASNREGGTDTQYFGPGTRLTVL.

This clonotype was seen ten or more times. The V call is TRBV20-1, the J call TRBJ2-2; a possible D gene is TRBD1 (6 bases). CDR3 length: 16 amino acids. V lost 1 base and J lost 0, with 12 bases in between. Germline assignment: CDR1 DFQATT and CDR2 SNEGSKA (reference sequence). This CDR3 reads CSARGTGTSNTGELFF. For the CDR3, the DNA is TGCAGTGCTAGAGGAACCGGGACATCGAACACCGGGGAGCTGTTTTTT.

This clonotype showed up many times. The chain has TRBV6-4 and TRBJ2-1, with 8 bases that match TRBD1. The CDR3 runs 17 residues. The ends lost 3 bases at V and 1 base at J; junction bases unmatched: 8. The V gene's germline CDR1 is MRHNA and CDR2 SNTAGT. CDR3 protein: CASSEQGDELSYNEQFF. The CDR3 bases are TGTGCCAGCAGTGAACAGGGGGATGAATTATCCTACAATGAGCAGTTCTTC.

Many counts were recorded for this clonotype. The rearrangement links TRBV15 to TRBJ1-4; D ambiguous. The germline CDR1 and CDR2 sequences are LNHNV and YYDKDF (reference sequence). This CDR3 spans 14 amino acids. The V end lost 1 base, the J end lost 3 bases, and 6 bases lay between the germline ends. CDR3 region: CATSRGGSNEKLFF. The CDR3, as DNA: TGTGCCACCAGCAGAGGCGGTTCTAATGAAAAACTGTTTTTT.

This clonotype turned up a few times. The CDR3, as DNA: TGTGCCAGCACTCCCTGGGGCCGGGGAACTGAAGCTTTCTTT. It is translated as CASTPWGRGTEAFF. V gene TRBV12-3 or TRBV12-4 combines with J gene TRBJ1-1, with a weak D call TRBD1 (5 bases). The CDR3 covers 14 residues. V dropped 7 bases and J dropped 5 bases, with 17 bases sitting between them.

In this sample, this clonotype turned up many times. The chain couples TRBV4-3 to TRBJ1-1; D gene uncertain. The CDR3 runs 19 residues. CDR1 is LGHNA and CDR2 is YSLEER in the germline V gene. Deletions cut 0 bases from V and 5 bases from J, with 25 bases between. The CDR3 bases are TGCGCCAGCAGCCAAGACGTCATCGGTGGCAGGAGTAGAGGTACTGAAGCTTTCTTT. Its translation is CASSQDVIGGRSRGTEAFF.

This clonotype was picked up many times. This rearrangement joins TRBV7-2 to TRBJ2-1; 10 positions match TRBD2. CDR1 and CDR2 (germline): SGHTA, FQGNSA. Trimming took 7 bases from V and 7 from J; bases not matched to a gene: 10. This CDR3 has 15 amino acids. The CDR3 here is CASTQRGGRFNEQFF. As DNA, the CDR3 is TGTGCCAGCACCCAGCGGGGGGGCCGTTTTAATGAGCAGTTCTTC. Variable domain in full (rest from reference TRBV7-2 and TRBJ2-1): GAGVSQSPSNKVTEKGKDVELRCDPISGHTALYWYRQSLGQGLEFLIYFQGNSAPDKSGLPSDRFSAERTGGSVSTLTIQRTQQEDSAVYLCASTQRGGRFNEQFFGPGTRLTVL.

This clonotype has at least ten counts. V gene TRBV6-5 combines with J gene TRBJ1-1, with D maybe TRBD1 (6 bases). Looked up from germline, CDR1 is MNHEY and CDR2 is SVGAGI. The CDR3 is 15 residues long. Deletions cut 5 bases from V and 4 bases from J, with 17 bases between. The CDR3 sequence: CASSRYQGQGTEAFF. DNA of the CDR3: TGTGCCAGCAGTCGCTACCAGGGGCAGGGCACTGAAGCTTTCTTT.

This clonotype was seen at least ten times. The J gene is TRBJ2-1, the V gene TRBV9, with D possibly being TRBD2 (6 bases). CDR3 length: 16 residues. Germline V gene lookup returns CDR1 SGDLS and CDR2 YYNGEE. The germline V and J ends were trimmed by 4 bases and 3 bases, with 17 bases remaining between them. CDR3 DNA sequence: TGTGCCAGCAGCTCCAAGGTAGCGGAGGTCTACAATGAGCAGTTCTTC. Translating gives CASSSKVAEVYNEQFF.

This clonotype was counted ten times or more. V is TRBV5-5 and J is TRBJ2-1; 7 nucleotides match TRBD1. The CDR3 has 17 residues. V dropped 4 bases and J dropped 0; count of bases not matched to a gene: 10. Germline V gene lookup returns CDR1 SGHKS and CDR2 YYEKEE (reference sequence). In DNA, the CDR3 is TGTGCCAGCAGCCTGATACCGGGACAGAGCTCCTACAATGAGCAGTTCTTC. It is translated as CASSLIPGQSSYNEQFF.

V is TRBV5-1 and J is TRBJ2-7, with D hard to call. Germline values: CDR1 SGHRS, CDR2 YFSETQ. The CDR3 extends over 13 amino acids. Trimming stripped 4 bases from V and 4 bases from J, with 12 bases between. CDR3 coding DNA: TGCGCCAGCAGCCTCTCCCAGGAGTACGAGCAGTACTTC. This sequence encodes CASSLSQEYEQYF.

In its sample, this clonotype was seen many times. V is TRBV7-6 and J is TRBJ2-2; 12 bases agree with TRBD1. CDR1 and CDR2 from the germline V gene are SGHVS and FNYEAQ. Trimming took 5 bases from V and 6 from J; bases not matched to a gene: 4. The CDR3 contains 15 residues. The CDR3 nucleotides read TGTGCCAGCAGCCGGGGACAGGGGGCGTCCGGGGAGCTGTTTTTT. This sequence encodes CASSRGQGASGELFF. Variable domain in full (rest from reference TRBV7-6 and TRBJ2-2): GAGVSQSPRYKVTKRGQDVALRCDPISGHVSLYWYRQALGQGPEFLTYFNYEAQQDKSGLPNDRFSAERPEGSISTLTIQRTEQRDSAMYRCASSRGQGASGELFFGEGSRLTVL.

This clonotype was seen repeatedly, ten times or more. The CDR3 DNA sequence: TGTGCCAGCAGCCCGGACCTAGCGGGGGCCTACAATGAGCAGTTCTTC. Encoded protein: CASSPDLAGAYNEQFF. The rearrangement joins TRBV14 to TRBJ2-1, with TRBD2 matching 10 bases. With V trimmed by 4 bases and J by 2 bases, 5 bases remained unmatched. CDR1 SGHDN and CDR2 FVKESK come from the germline V gene. The CDR3 runs to 16 residues. The full variable domain, rest sourced from reference TRBV14 and TRBJ2-1, is EAGVTQFPSHSVIEKGQTVTLRCDPISGHDNLYWYRRVMGKEIKFLLHFVKESKQDESGMPNNRFLAERTGGTYSTLKVQPAELEDSGVYFCASSPDLAGAYNEQFFGPGTRLTVL.

The chain has TRBV27 and TRBJ2-1; 15 nucleotides match TRBD2. With 5 bases clipped from V and 5 bases from J, the junction kept 7 bases outside the gene matches. This CDR3 is 17 amino acids long. Germline CDR1 reads MNHEY; CDR2 reads SMNVEV (reference sequence). CDR3 nucleotides: TGTGCCAGCAGTCAAGGACTAGCGGGAGGGACGAACAATGAGCAGTTCTTC. Its translation: CASSQGLAGGTNNEQFF.

CDR3 nucleotides: TGTGTCAGTCAGGGAACGTACTCATACAATGAGCAGTTCTTC. Translating it yields CVSQGTYSYNEQFF. The J gene is TRBJ2-1, the V gene TRBV25-1, with D maybe TRBD1 (5 bases). Germline V gene data show CDR1 as MGHDK and CDR2 as SYGVNS. The CDR3 extends over 14 amino acids.

This clonotype was picked up many times. The chain links TRBV15 to TRBJ2-1, with 9 bases matching TRBD1. The CDR3 totals 15 residues. The germline V gene has CDR1 LNHNV and CDR2 YYDKDF (reference sequence). Trimming at V came to 5 bases and at J to 4 bases, leaving 6 bases not matched to a gene. The CDR3 coding sequence is TGTGCCACCAGCCAAGACAGGGGGTTGTACAATGAGCAGTTCTTC. It encodes CATSQDRGLYNEQFF.

Many counts were recorded for this clonotype. This chain joins TRBV7-2 and TRBJ2-3, with 7 bases matching TRBD1. The ends lost 5 bases at V and 2 bases at J; junction bases unmatched: 10. The CDR3 contains 16 residues. Germline V CDR1 and CDR2: SGHTA, FQGNSA. The CDR3: CASSPGHRGSTDTQYF. Written as DNA, the CDR3 is TGTGCCAGCAGCCCAGGACACAGGGGATCCACAGATACGCAGTATTTT.